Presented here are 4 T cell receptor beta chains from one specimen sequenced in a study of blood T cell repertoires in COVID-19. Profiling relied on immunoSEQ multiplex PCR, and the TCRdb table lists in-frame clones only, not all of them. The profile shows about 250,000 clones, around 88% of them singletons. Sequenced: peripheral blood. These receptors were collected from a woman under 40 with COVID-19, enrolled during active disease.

The CDR3 here is CSVGRNTLGQYSGDTQYF. The CDR3 DNA reads TGCAGCGTTGGAAGGAATACACTCGGACAGTATAGTGGAGATACGCAGTATTTT. J is TRBJ2-3 and V is TRBV29-1; TRBD1 might be the D (6 bases). Germline values: CDR1 SQVTM, CDR2 ANQGSEA. The ends were cut back, 4 bases at V and 5 bases at J, with 28 bases in the middle. This CDR3 has 18 amino acids.

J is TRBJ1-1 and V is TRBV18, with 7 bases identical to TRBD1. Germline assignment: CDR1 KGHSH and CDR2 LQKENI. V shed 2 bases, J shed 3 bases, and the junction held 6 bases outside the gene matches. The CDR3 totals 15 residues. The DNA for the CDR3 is TGTGCCAGCTCACCATCGACAGGGCGCGACACTGAAGCTTTCTTT. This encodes CASSPSTGRDTEAFF.

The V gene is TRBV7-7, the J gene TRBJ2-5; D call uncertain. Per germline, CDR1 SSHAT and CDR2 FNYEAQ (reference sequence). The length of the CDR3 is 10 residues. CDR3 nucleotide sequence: TGTGCTACCCAGAAAGAGACCCAGTACTTC. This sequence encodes CATQKETQYF.

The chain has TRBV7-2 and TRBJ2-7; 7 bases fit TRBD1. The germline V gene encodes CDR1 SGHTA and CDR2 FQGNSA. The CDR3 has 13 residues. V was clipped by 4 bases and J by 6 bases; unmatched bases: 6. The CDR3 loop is CASSSQTGIEQYF. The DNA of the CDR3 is TGTGCCAGCAGCTCGCAGACAGGGATCGAGCAGTACTTC.